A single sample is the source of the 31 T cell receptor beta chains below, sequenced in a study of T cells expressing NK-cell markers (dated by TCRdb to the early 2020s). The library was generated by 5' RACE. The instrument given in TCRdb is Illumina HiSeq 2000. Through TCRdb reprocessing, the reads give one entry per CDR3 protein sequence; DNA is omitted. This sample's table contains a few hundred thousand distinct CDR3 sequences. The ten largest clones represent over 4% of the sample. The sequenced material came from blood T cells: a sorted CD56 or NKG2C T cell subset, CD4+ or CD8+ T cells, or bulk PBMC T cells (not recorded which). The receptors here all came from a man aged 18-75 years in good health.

The CDR3 sequence: CASKLQGIETQYF. The J gene is TRBJ2-5, the V gene TRBV2; the TCRdb call, TRBD1, lacks DNA for checking. Germline V gene sequence: CDR1 SNHLY, CDR2 FYNNEI. CDR3 size: 13 residues.

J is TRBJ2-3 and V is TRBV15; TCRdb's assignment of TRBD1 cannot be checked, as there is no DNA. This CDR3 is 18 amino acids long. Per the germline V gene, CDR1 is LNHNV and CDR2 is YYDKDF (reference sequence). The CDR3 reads CATSRELAGASPEDTQYF.

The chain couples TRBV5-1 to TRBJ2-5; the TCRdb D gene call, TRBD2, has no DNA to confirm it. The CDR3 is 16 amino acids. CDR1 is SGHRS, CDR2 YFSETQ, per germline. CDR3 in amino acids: CASSLARAPRQETQYF.

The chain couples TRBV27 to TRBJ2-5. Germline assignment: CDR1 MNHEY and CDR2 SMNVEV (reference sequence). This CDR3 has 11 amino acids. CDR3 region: CASTHQETQYF.

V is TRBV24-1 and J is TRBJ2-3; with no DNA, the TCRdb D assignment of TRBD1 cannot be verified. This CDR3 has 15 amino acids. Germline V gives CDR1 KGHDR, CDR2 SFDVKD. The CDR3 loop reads CATSAPRQTTDTQYF.

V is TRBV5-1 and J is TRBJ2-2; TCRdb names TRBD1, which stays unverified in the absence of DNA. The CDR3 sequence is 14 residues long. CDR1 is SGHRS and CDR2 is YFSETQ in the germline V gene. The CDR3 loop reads CASSLVGGTGELFF.

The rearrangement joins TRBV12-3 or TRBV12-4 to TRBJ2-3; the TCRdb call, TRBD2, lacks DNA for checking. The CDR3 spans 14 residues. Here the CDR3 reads CASSLRSGSDTQYF.

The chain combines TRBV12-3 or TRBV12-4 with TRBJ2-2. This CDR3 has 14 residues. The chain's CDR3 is CASSRLLGVGELFF.

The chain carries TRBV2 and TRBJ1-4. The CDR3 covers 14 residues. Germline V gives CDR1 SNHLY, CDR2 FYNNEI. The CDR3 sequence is CASSEPNNKEKLFF.

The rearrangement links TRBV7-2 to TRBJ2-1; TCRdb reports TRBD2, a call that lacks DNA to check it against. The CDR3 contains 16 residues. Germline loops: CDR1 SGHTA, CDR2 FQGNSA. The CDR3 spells CASSPIRRALYNEQFF.

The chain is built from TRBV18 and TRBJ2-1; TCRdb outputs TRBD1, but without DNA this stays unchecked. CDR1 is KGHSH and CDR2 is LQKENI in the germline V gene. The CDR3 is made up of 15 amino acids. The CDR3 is CASSLLDRGQIEQFF.

CDR3 in amino acids: CASSPGPGSPYTGELFF. The chain carries TRBV5-1 and TRBJ2-2; the D gene TCRdb calls, TRBD1, cannot be checked with no DNA. The CDR3 totals 17 residues. Germline-derived CDR1 and CDR2 are SGHRS and YFSETQ.

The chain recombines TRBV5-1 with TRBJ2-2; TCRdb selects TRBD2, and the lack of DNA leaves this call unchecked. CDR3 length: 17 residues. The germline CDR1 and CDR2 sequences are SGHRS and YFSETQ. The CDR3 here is CASSSRTSGGSTGELFF.

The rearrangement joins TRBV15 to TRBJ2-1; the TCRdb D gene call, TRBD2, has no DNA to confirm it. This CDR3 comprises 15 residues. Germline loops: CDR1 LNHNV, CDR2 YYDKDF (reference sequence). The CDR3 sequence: CATSRASGSYNEQFF. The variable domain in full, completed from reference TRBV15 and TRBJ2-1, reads DAMVIQNPRYQVTQFGKPVTLSCSQTLNHNVMYWYQQKSSQAPKLLFHYYDKDFNNEADTPDNFQSRRPNTSFCFLDIRSPGLGDTAMYLCATSRASGSYNEQFFGPGTRLTVL.

The CDR3 protein is CASSNRVEEQYF. J is TRBJ2-7 and V is TRBV25-1; the D call from TCRdb, TRBD1, cannot be confirmed without DNA. Germline V CDR1 and CDR2: MGHDK, SYGVNS. This CDR3 has 12 amino acids.

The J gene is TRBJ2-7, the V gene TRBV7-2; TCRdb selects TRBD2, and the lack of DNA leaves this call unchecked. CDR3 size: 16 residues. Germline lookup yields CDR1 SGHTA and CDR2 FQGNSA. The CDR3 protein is CASSKQSGVGTYEQYF.

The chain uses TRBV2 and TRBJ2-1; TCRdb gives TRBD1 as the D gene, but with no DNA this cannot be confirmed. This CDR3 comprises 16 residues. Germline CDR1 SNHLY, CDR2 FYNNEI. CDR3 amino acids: CASTPLGSSSYNEQFF.

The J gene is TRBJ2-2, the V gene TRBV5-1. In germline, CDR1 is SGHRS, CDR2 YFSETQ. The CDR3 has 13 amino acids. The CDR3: CASSLLLQGELFF. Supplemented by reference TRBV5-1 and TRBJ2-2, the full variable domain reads KAGVTQTPRYLIKTRGQQVTLSCSPISGHRSVSWYQQTPGQGLQFLFEYFSETQRNKGNFPGRFSGRQFSNSRSEMNVSTLELGDSALYLCASSLLLQGELFFGEGSRLTVL.

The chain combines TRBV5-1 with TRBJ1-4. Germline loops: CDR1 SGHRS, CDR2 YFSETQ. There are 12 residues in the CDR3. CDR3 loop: CASSLPNEKLFF.

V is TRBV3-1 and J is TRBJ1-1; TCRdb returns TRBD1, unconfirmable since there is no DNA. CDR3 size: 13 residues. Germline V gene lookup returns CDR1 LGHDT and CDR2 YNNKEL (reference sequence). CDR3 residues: CASSLLGGTEAFF.

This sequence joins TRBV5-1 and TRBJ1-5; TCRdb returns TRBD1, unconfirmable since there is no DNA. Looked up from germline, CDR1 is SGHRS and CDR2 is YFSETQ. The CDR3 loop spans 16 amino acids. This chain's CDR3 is CASSLSPGDSNQPQHF.

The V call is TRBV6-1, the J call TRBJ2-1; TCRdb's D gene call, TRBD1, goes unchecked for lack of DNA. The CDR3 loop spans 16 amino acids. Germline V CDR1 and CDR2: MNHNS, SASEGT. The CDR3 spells CASTGGAGQVYNEQFF.

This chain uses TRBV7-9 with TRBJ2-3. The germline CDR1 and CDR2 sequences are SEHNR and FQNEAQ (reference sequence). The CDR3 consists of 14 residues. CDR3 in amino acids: CASSPSGSIDTQYF. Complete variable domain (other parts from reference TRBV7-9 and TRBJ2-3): DTGVSQNPRHKITKRGQNVTFRCDPISEHNRLYWYRQTLGQGPEFLTYFQNEAQLEKSRLLSDRFSAERPKGSFSTLEIQRTEQGDSAMYLCASSPSGSIDTQYFGPGTRLTVL.

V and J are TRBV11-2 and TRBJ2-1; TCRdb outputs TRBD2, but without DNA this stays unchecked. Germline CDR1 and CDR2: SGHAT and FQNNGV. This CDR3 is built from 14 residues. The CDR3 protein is CASSVGLGIYEQFF.

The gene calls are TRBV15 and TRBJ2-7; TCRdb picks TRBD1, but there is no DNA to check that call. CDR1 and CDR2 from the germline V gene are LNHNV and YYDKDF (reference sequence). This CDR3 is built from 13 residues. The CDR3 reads CATSRLQVDEQYF.

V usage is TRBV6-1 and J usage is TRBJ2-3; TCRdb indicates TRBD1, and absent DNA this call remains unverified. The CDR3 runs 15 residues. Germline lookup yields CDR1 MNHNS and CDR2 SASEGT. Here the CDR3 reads CASSPDVGHTDTQYF.

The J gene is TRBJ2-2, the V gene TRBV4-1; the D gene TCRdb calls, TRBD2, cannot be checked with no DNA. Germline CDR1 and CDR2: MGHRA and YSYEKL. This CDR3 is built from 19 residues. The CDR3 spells CASSQTAGSGGPRTGELFF.

CDR3 amino acids: CSARDRERPYEQYF. This chain connects TRBV20-1 to TRBJ2-7; the TRBD1 assignment by TCRdb is unverifiable without DNA. The CDR3 contains 14 residues. Germline CDR1 DFQATT, CDR2 SNEGSKA (reference sequence).

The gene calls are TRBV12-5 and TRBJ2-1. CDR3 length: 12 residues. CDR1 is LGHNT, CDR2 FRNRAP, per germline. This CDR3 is CASGLEAEEQFF.

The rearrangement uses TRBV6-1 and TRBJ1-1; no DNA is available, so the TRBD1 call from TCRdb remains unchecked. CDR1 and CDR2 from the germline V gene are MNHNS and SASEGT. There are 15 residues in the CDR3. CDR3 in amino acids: CASSLFRGGGTEAFF.

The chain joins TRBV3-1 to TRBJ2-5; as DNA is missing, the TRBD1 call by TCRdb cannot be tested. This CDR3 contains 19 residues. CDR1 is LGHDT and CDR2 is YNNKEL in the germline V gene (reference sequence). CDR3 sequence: CASSQGAWGHNITQETQYF.